The present TCR beta chain was sequenced within a study of blood T cell repertoires in COVID-19. Study-level information: Both acute and convalescent COVID-19 samples were obtained from the United States, Italy and Spain. From T cells, B-cell-depleted T cells, or PBMCs came the material, which was cDNA or gDNA.

In the source study's methods: Estimation of nucleated cell counts was performed using reference gene primer amplification. This table comes from immunoSEQ multiplex PCR, and its TCRdb copy is limited to in-frame clones, with some not included. That table is the source of V, J and clone size, and D and trimming were worked out from the DNA. The sample includes around 500,000 clones, approximately 83% of them seen just once. The CDR3 loop spans 13 amino acids. The germline gives CDR1 LGHDT, CDR2 YNNKEL (reference sequence). V lost 6 bases and J lost 6, with 15 bases in between. This clone was seen ten or more times.

The specimen was peripheral blood. The clonotype was recovered from a human donor in a cohort sampled during active COVID-19. This rearrangement joins TRBV3-1 (or the pseudogene TRBV3-2) to TRBJ2-7, with D tentatively TRBD2 (7 bases). This chain's CDR3 is CASSRVGGLEQYF. CDR3 nucleotide sequence: TGTGCCAGCAGTCGTGTCGGGGGGCTCGAGCAGTACTTC.